This T cell receptor (beta chain) was captured in a study of cytomegalovirus exposure and HLA in healthy donors. CDR3 length: 17 residues. CDR1 SGHDN and CDR2 FVKESK come from the germline V gene. The germline V and J ends were trimmed by 1 base and 3 bases, with 19 bases remaining between them. Amplification used 60 Vbeta primers and 13 Jbeta primers. Using immunoSEQ multiplex PCR, the repertoire was profiled, and TCRdb retains in-frame clones only, with some absent. This sample has roughly 200,000 clones; around three quarters occur once, and the top ten carry about 1.7%. The sequence was obtained from a woman in her thirties in good health and CMV-seronegative. Sequenced input: PBMCs. The J gene is TRBJ2-7, the V gene TRBV14, with a weak D call TRBD1 (5 bases). This CDR3 reads CASSQVKSGLSIYEQYF. CDR3 in DNA: TGTGCCAGCAGCCAAGTAAAGTCAGGGCTTTCGATCTACGAGCAGTACTTC.